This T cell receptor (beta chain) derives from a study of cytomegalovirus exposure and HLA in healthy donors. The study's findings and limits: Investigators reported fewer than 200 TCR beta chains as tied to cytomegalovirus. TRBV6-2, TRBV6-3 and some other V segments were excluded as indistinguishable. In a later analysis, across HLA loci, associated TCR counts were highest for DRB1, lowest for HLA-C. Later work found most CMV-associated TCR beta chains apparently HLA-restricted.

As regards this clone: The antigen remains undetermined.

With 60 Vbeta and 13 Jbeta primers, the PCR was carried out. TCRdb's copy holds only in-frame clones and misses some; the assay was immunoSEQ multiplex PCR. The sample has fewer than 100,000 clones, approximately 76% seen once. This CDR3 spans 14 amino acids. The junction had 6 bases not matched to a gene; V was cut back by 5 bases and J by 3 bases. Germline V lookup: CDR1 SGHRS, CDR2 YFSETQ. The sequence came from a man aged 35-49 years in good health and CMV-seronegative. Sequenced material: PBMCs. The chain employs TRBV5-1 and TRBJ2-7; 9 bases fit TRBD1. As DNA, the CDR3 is TGCGCCAGCAGGCGACCGGGACAGGGCTACGAGCAGTACTTC. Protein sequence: CASRRPGQGYEQYF. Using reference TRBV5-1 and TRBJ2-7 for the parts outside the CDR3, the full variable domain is KAGVTQTPRYLIKTRGQQVTLSCSPISGHRSVSWYQQTPGQGLQFLFEYFSETQRNKGNFPGRFSGRQFSNSRSEMNVSTLELGDSALYLCASRRPGQGYEQYFGPGTRLTVT.